The entry below describes one T cell receptor (beta chain). The antigen remains undetermined. This sample is drawn from a study of CD8+ T cells in alopecia areata. Extracted from the samples, RNA was reverse transcribed into cDNA to serve as the sequencing template. Produced via immunoSEQ multiplex PCR; TCRdb's table is partial and in-frame only. The repertoire includes 130,000 to 150,000 clones, 82% of them detected once, and just under 25% sits in the top ten. The treatment: oral pan-JAK inhibitor, 5-10 mg twice daily. Germline V lookup: CDR1 LGHNA, CDR2 YNFKEQ. The CDR3 runs to 15 residues. Trimming left V 1 base short and J 2 bases short, with 12 bases between. Study findings and constraints: Compared with mice, patients displayed less clear TCR sharing, possibly for HLA-related reasons. Lesional scalp displayed greater clonality than normal scalp, most notably in alopecia totalis/universalis. Under tofacitinib, fewer expanded CD8+ clones appeared among the top 100 scalp clones.

The rearrangement joins TRBV4-2 to TRBJ2-7; a possible D gene is TRBD2 (5 bases). The clonotype originates from a human donor with alopecia areata. Sequences were derived from CD8+ T cells sorted from blood, sampled at week 4, from a patient treated with tofacitinib. CDR3: CASSQVEAVAYEQYF. DNA of the CDR3: TGTGCCAGCAGCCAAGTCGAAGCGGTAGCCTACGAGCAGTACTTC.